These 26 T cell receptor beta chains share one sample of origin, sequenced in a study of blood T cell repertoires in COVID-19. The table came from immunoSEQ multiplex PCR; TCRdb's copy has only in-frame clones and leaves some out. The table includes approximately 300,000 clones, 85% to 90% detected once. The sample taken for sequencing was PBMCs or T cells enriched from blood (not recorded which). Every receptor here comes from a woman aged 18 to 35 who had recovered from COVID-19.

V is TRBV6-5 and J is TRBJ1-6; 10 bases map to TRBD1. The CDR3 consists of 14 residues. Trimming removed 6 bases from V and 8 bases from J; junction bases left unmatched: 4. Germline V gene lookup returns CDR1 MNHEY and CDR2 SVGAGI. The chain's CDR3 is CASRWTGGYSPLHF. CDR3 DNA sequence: TGTGCCAGCAGGTGGACAGGGGGTTATTCACCCCTCCACTTT.

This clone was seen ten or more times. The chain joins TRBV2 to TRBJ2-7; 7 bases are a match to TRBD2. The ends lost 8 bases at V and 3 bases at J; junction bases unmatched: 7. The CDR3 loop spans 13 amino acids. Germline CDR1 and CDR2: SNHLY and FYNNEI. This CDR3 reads CASRDYPIYEQYF. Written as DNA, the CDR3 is TGTGCCAGCCGGGACTACCCAATCTACGAGCAGTACTTC.

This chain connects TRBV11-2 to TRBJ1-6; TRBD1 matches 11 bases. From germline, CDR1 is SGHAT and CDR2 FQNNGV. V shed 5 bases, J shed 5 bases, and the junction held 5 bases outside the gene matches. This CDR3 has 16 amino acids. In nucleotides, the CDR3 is TGTGCCAGCAGCAAGGCGGGACAGGGGGATAATTCACCCCTCCACTTT. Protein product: CASSKAGQGDNSPLHF.

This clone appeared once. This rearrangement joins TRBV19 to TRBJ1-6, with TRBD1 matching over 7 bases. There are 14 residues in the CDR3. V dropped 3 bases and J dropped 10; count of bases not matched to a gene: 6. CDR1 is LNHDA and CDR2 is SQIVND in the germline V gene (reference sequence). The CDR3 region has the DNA TGTGCCAGTAGTATCTTTCAGGGACAGTCACCCCTCCACTTT. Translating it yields CASSIFQGQSPLHF.

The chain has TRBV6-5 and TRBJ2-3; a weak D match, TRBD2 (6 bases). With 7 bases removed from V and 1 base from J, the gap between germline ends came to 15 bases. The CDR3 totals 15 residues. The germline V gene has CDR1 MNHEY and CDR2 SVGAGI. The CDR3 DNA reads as TGTGCCAGCACTCAGGACTATTTAGGCACAGATACGCAGTATTTT. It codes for CASTQDYLGTDTQYF.

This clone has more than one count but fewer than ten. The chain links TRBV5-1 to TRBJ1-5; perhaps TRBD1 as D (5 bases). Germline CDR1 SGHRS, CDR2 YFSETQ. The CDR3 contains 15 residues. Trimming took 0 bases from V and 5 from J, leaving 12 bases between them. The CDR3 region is CASSLEGLLDQPQHF. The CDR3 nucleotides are TGCGCCAGCAGCTTGGAGGGGTTACTGGATCAGCCCCAGCATTTT.

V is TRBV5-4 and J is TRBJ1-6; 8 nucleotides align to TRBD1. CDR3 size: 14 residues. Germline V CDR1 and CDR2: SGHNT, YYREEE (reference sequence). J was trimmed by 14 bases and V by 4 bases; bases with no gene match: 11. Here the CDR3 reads CASSRTGSRLTLHF. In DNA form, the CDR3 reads TGTGCCAGCAGCAGGACAGGGTCCCGTCTCACCCTCCACTTT.

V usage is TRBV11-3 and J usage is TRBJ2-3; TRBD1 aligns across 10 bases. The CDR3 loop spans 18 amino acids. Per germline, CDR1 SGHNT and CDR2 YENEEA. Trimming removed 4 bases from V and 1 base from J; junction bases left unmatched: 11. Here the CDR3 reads CASSSGTGVLGGTDTQYF. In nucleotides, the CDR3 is TGTGCCAGCAGCTCCGGGACAGGGGTTTTAGGAGGCACAGATACGCAGTATTTT.

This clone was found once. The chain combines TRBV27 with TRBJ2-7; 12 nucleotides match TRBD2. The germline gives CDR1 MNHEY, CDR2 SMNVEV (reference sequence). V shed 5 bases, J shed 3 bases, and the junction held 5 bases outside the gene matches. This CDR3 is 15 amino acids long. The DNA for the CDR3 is TGTGCCAGCAGTCCACGACTAGCGGGAGTCTACGAGCAGTACTTC. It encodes CASSPRLAGVYEQYF.

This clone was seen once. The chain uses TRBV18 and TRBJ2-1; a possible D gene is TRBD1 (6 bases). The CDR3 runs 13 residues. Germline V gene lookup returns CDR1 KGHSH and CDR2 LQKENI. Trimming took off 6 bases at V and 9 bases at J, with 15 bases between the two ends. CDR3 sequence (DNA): TGTGCCAGCTCCCCGCGACAGGACGGTGAGCAGTTCTTC. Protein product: CASSPRQDGEQFF.

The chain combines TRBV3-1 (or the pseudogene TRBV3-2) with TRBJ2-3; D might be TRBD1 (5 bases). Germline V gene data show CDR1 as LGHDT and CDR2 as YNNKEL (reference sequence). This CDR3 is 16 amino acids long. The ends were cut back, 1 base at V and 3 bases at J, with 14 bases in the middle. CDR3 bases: TGTGCCAGCAGCCAAGTGGGGCAGGCACAAACAGATACGCAGTATTTT. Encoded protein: CASSQVGQAQTDTQYF.

CDR3 amino acids: CASSYSKGSGDTQYF. CDR3 nucleotide sequence: TGTGCCAGCAGTTACTCGAAAGGGTCAGGGGATACGCAGTATTTT. The gene calls are TRBV6-5 and TRBJ2-3; D is possibly TRBD1 (5 bases). V shed 0 bases and J shed 6 bases, with 13 bases lying between them. Germline V gene sequence: CDR1 MNHEY, CDR2 SVGAGI. This CDR3 has 15 residues.

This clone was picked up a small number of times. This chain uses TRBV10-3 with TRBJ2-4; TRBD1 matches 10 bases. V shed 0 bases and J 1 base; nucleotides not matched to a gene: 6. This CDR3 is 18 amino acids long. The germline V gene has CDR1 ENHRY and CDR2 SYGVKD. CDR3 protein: CAISESMVDRGAKNIQYF. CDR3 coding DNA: TGTGCCATCAGTGAGTCGATGGTGGACAGGGGGGCCAAAAACATTCAGTACTTC.

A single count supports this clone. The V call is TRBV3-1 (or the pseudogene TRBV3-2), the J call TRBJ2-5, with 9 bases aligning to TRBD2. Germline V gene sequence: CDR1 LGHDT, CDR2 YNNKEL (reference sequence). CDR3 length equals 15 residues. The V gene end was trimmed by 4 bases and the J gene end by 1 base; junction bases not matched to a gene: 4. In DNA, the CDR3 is TGTGCCAGCAGCCTATCAGCGGGGGGCCAAGAGACCCAGTACTTC. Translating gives CASSLSAGGQETQYF.

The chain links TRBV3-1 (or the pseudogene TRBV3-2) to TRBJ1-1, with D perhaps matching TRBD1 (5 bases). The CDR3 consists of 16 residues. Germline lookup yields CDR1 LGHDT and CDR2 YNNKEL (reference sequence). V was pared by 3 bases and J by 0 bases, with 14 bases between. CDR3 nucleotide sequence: TGTGCCAGCAGCCATGGTTTAAAGGGGCTGAACACTGAAGCTTTCTTT. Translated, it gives CASSHGLKGLNTEAFF.

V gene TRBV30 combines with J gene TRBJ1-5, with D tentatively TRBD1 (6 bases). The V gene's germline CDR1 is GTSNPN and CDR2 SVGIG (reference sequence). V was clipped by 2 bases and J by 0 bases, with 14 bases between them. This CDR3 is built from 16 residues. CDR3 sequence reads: CAWSLSQGYSNQPQHF. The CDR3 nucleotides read TGTGCCTGGAGTTTATCACAGGGCTATAGCAATCAGCCCCAGCATTTT.

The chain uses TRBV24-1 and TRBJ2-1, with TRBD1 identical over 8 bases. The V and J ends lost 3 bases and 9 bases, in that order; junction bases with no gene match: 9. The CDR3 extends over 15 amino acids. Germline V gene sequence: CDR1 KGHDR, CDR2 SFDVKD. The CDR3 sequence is CATSDIGQGHGEQFF. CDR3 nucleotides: TGTGCCACCAGTGATATCGGACAGGGACACGGTGAGCAGTTCTTC.

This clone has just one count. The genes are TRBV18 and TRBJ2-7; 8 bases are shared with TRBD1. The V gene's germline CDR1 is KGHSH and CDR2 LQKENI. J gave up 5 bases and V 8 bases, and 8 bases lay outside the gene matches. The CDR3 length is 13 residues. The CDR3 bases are TGTGCCAGCGCGCCGAGGACAGGGAACGAGCAGTACTTC. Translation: CASAPRTGNEQYF.

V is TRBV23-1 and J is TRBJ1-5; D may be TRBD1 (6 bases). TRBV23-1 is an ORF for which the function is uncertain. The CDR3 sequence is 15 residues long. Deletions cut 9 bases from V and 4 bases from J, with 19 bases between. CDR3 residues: CARTEQGGGNQPQHF. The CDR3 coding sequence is TGCGCCAGAACCGAACAGGGTGGTGGTAATCAGCCCCAGCATTTT.

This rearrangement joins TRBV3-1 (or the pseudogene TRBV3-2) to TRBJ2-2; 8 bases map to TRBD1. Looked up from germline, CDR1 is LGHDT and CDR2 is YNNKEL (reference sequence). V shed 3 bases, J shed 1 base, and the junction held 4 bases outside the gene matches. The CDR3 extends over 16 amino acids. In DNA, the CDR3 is TGTGCCAGCAGCCAGCGGACAGGGATGAACACCGGGGAGCTGTTTTTT. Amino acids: CASSQRTGMNTGELFF.

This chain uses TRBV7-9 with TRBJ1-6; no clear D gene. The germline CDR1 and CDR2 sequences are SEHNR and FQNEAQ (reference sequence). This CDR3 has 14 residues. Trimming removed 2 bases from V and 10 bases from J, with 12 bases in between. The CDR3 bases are TGTGCCAGCAGCTTATCGGCCCAGACATCACCCCTCCACTTT. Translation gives CASSLSAQTSPLHF.

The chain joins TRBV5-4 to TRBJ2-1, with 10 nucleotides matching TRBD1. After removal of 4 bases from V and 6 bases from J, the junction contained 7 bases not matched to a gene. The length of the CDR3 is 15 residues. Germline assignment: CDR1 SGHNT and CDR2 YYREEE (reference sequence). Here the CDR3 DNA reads TGTGCCAGCAGCGACCTCGGGACAGGGGTCAATGAGCAGTTCTTC. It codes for CASSDLGTGVNEQFF.

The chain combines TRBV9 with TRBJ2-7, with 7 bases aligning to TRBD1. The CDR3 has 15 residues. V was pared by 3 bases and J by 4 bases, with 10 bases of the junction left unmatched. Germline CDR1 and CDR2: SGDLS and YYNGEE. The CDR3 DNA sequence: TGTGCCAGCAGCGCCCGACAGGGCCCTTCGTACGAGCAGTACTTC. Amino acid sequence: CASSARQGPSYEQYF. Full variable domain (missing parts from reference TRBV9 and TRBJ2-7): DSGVTQTPKHLITATGQRVTLRCSPRSGDLSVYWYQQSLDQGLQFLIQYYNGEERAKGNILERFSAQQFPDLHSELNLSSLELGDSALYFCASSARQGPSYEQYFGPGTRLTVT.

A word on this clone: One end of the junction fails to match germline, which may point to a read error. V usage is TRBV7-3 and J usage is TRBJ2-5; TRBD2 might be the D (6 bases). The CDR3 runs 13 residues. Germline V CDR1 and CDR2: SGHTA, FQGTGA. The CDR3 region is CASSFKFGTPLDF. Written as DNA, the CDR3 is TGTGCCAGCAGCTTTAAATTCGGGACTCCTCTTGACTTC.

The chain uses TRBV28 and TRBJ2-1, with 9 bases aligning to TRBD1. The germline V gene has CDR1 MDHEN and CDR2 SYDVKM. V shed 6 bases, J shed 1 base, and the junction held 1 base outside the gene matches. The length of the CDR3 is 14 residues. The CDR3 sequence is CASRGQGSYNEQFF. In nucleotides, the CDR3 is TGTGCCAGCAGGGGACAGGGATCCTACAATGAGCAGTTCTTC. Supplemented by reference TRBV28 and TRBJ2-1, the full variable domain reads DVKVTQSSRYLVKRTGEKVFLECVQDMDHENMFWYRQDPGLGLRLIYFSYDVKMKEKGDIPEGYSVSREKKERFSLILESASTNQTSMYLCASRGQGSYNEQFFGPGTRLTVL.

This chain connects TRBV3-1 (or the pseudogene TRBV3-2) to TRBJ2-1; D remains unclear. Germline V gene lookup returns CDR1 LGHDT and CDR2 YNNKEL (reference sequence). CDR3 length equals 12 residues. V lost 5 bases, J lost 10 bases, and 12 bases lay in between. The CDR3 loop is CASSKVDSEQFF. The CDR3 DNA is TGTGCCAGCAGCAAAGTGGATAGCGAGCAGTTCTTC.